The T cell receptor beta chain described here comes from a study of shared clonotypes between healthy human individuals. Investigators divided CD4+ cells into CD45RA+ naive and CD45RA-negative memory subsets. This CDR3 is built from 15 residues. V dropped 3 bases and J dropped 5 bases, with 19 bases sitting between them. Looked up from germline, CDR1 is SQVTM and CDR2 is ANQGSEA. This clone has a handful of counts. TCRdb's table, derived via immunoSEQ multiplex PCR, lists solely in-frame clones and lacks some. The repertoire holds about 680,000 clones, with roughly 73% as singletons. Sequencing was carried out using memory CD4+ T cells sorted from blood. Described subset: CD45RA-negative fraction. V is TRBV29-1 and J is TRBJ2-5; D uncertain. The receptor was derived from a woman younger than 45 in good health. This chain's CDR3 is CSVDSPATGRETQYF. For the CDR3, the DNA is TGCAGCGTTGATTCTCCCGCCACGGGCCGGGAGACCCAGTACTTC.